The 14 T cell receptor beta chains below come from one sample, sequenced in a study of CD8 T cells in Susac syndrome. Reverse transcription of about 0.5 to 1 ug RNA was carried out with random hexamers. TCRdb ran MiXCR on the immunoSEQ multiplex PCR reads and lists one entry per CDR3 protein. This table holds 130,000 to 150,000 distinct CDR3 sequences, about 94% found once. Sequenced: CD8+ T cells from PBMCs. The receptors derive from a human donor in good health.

This chain joins TRBV25-1 and TRBJ2-2; 8 positions match TRBD1. CDR1 and CDR2 (germline): MGHDK, SYGVNS. V gave up 2 bases and J gave up 4 bases; unmatched junction bases: 3. This CDR3 is 15 amino acids long. The CDR3 DNA reads as TGTGCCAGCAGTGAACGACAGGGGAGCACCGGGGAGCTGTTTTTT. This translates into CASSERQGSTGELFF. Full variable domain (remainder filled in from reference TRBV25-1 and TRBJ2-2): EADIYQTPRYLVIGTGKKITLECSQTMGHDKMYWYQQDPGMELHLIHYSYGVNSTEKGDLSSESTVSRIRTEHFPLTLESARPSHTSQYLCASSERQGSTGELFFGEGSRLTVL.

This rearrangement joins TRBV7-9 to TRBJ2-3; D is uncertain. V was trimmed by 11 bases and J by 5 bases, leaving 23 bases between them. The CDR3 is 15 amino acids. CDR1 and CDR2 from the germline V gene are SEHNR and FQNEAQ (reference sequence). DNA for the CDR3: TGTGCCTTTGTCAACCTTGGCGGATTCGGAGATACGCAGTATTTT. This encodes CAFVNLGGFGDTQYF.

The chain is built from TRBV29-1 and TRBJ1-2, with D perhaps matching TRBD1 (5 bases). There are 11 residues in the CDR3. Deletions cut 3 bases from V and 8 bases from J, with 10 bases between. Per germline, CDR1 SQVTM and CDR2 ANQGSEA. The CDR3 region is CSVDVGDGYTF. Here the CDR3 DNA reads TGCAGCGTTGACGTTGGGGACGGCTACACCTTC.

The CDR3: CASSPPAGANVLTF. The CDR3 DNA reads as TGTGCCAGCTCACCACCGGCTGGGGCCAACGTCCTGACTTTC. The V and J genes are TRBV18 and TRBJ2-6; unclear D gene. The V end was cut by 0 bases, the J end by 2 bases, with 2 bases between. Germline V gives CDR1 KGHSH, CDR2 LQKENI. The CDR3 is 14 amino acids.

The genes are TRBV7-9 and TRBJ1-1; unclear D gene. This CDR3 comprises 13 residues. Germline assignment: CDR1 SEHNR and CDR2 FQNEAQ (reference sequence). Trimming removed 6 bases from V and 3 bases from J, with 11 bases in between. Here the CDR3 DNA reads TGTGCCAGCAGACAACAAGATTACACTGAAGCTTTCTTT. Its translation: CASRQQDYTEAFF. The variable domain in full, completed from reference TRBV7-9 and TRBJ1-1, reads DTGVSQNPRHKITKRGQNVTFRCDPISEHNRLYWYRQTLGQGPEFLTYFQNEAQLEKSRLLSDRFSAERPKGSFSTLEIQRTEQGDSAMYLCASRQQDYTEAFFGQGTRLTVV.

Notes on this clonotype: The junction and the germline gene differ at one end; a read error may be behind it. This chain links TRBV29-1 with TRBJ2-2; 12 bases match TRBD2. CDR3 length: 15 amino acids. Germline assignment: CDR1 SQVTM and CDR2 ANQGSEA. Here the CDR3 reads CSVDGLAGGFGELSF. For the CDR3, the DNA is TGCAGCGTTGACGGGCTAGCGGGAGGGTTCGGGGAGCTGTCTTTT.

The chain uses TRBV3-1 and TRBJ2-5, with 7 bases lining up with TRBD2. J was trimmed by 3 bases and V by 0 bases; bases with no gene match: 4. Germline CDR1 and CDR2: LGHDT and YNNKEL (reference sequence). The CDR3 consists of 15 residues. CDR3 residues: CASSQEAGEEETQYF. The CDR3 DNA follows: TGTGCCAGCAGCCAAGAGGCGGGAGAGGAAGAGACCCAGTACTTC.

This chain links TRBV12-3 or TRBV12-4 with TRBJ2-5, with no clear D. The CDR3 extends over 12 amino acids. V was shortened by 8 bases and J by 0 bases, with 7 bases between the two germline ends. The CDR3 here is CASSEYQETQYF. The CDR3 coding sequence is TGTGCCAGCTCGGAGTACCAAGAGACCCAGTACTTC.

The chain employs TRBV9 and TRBJ2-6, with no clear D. Germline loops: CDR1 SGDLS, CDR2 YYNGEE. V was pared by 5 bases and J by 0 bases, with 12 bases between. The CDR3 is 16 residues long. CDR3 coding DNA: TGTGCCAGCAGTGCCAGACTGAGCTCTGGGGCCAACGTCCTGACTTTC. Encoded protein: CASSARLSSGANVLTF. The full variable domain, in which reference TRBV9 and TRBJ2-6 provide the parts outside the CDR3, is DSGVTQTPKHLITATGQRVTLRCSPRSGDLSVYWYQQSLDQGLQFLIQYYNGEERAKGNILERFSAQQFPDLHSELNLSSLELGDSALYFCASSARLSSGANVLTFGAGSRLTVL.

This clonotype was detected once. V gene TRBV4-3 combines with J gene TRBJ1-2; D might be TRBD1 (5 bases). Looked up from germline, CDR1 is LGHNA and CDR2 is YSLEER. The CDR3 totals 14 residues. The V end was cut by 4 bases, the J end by 3 bases, with 12 bases between. The CDR3 here is CASSPTRGDYGYTF. DNA for the CDR3: TGCGCCAGCAGCCCCACCCGGGGGGACTATGGCTACACCTTC.

The J gene is TRBJ1-2, the V gene TRBV29-1; 8 bases agree with TRBD1. The J segment lost 4 bases and the V segment lost 5 bases, leaving 6 bases of the junction unmatched. Germline V gene lookup returns CDR1 SQVTM and CDR2 ANQGSEA. The CDR3 consists of 13 residues. The CDR3 DNA sequence: TGCAGCGTTAGAGGACAGGGATTCTATGGCTACACCTTC. Protein sequence: CSVRGQGFYGYTF.

The J gene is TRBJ2-7, the V gene TRBV12-3 or TRBV12-4; 7 positions match TRBD2. The CDR3 covers 14 residues. V shed 1 base, J shed 7 bases, and the junction held 7 bases outside the gene matches. The CDR3 DNA is TGTGCCAGCAGTTTAGGTCTAGCGGAGGGTGAGCAGTACTTC. This codes for CASSLGLAEGEQYF.

The V and J genes are TRBV4-3 and TRBJ2-7, with 10 bases fitting TRBD1. This CDR3 contains 16 residues. Germline lookup yields CDR1 LGHNA and CDR2 YSLEER. J was trimmed by 1 base and V by 1 base; bases with no gene match: 4. CDR3 loop: CASSQVWDRGSYEQYF. In nucleotides, the CDR3 is TGCGCCAGCAGCCAAGTATGGGACAGGGGTTCCTACGAGCAGTACTTC.

The CDR3 region has the DNA TGTGCCAGCAGAGCGGGACTAGCGGATACGCAGTATTTT. It is translated as CASRAGLADTQYF. The chain recombines TRBV12-3 or TRBV12-4 with TRBJ2-3, with 10 positions matching TRBD2. The V gene end was trimmed by 6 bases and the J gene end by 6 bases; junction bases not matched to a gene: 3. This CDR3 is built from 13 residues.